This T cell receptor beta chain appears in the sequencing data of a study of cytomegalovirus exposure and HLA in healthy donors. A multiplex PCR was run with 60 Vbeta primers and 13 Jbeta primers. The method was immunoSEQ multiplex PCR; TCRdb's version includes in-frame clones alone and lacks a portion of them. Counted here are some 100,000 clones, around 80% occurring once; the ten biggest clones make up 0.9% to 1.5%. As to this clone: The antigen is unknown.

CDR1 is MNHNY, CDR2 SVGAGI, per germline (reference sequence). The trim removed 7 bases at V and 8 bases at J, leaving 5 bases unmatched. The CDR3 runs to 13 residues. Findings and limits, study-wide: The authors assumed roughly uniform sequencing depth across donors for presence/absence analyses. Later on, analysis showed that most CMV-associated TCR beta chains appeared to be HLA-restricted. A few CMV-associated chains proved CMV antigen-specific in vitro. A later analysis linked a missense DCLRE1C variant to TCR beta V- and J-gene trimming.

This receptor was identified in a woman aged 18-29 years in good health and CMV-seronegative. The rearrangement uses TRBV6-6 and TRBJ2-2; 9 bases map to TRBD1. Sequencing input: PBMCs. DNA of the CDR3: TGTGCCAGCAACGACAGGGGGGTGGGGGAGCTGTTTTTT. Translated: CASNDRGVGELFF.